These 26 T cell receptor beta chains were all obtained from the same sample, sequenced in a study of blood T cell repertoires in COVID-19. Sequenced by immunoSEQ multiplex PCR; TCRdb stores in-frame clones only, minus some. The table includes over 95,000 clones, about 81% detected once. The source material was peripheral blood. These receptors were collected from a woman aged 60-75 years with acute or convalescent COVID-19.

The genes are TRBV6-2 or TRBV6-3 and TRBJ2-1; tentatively, D is TRBD2 (6 bases). The V gene lost 4 bases and the J gene lost 0 bases, with 16 bases spanning the gap. The CDR3 runs to 17 residues. Germline assignment: CDR1 MNHEY and CDR2 SVGEGT. CDR3 in DNA: TGTGCCAGCAGTTCCCCGATCGCGGGGAGCTCCTACAATGAGCAGTTCTTC. Its translation: CASSSPIAGSSYNEQFF.

V and J are TRBV5-1 and TRBJ2-3; 7 nucleotides match TRBD1. Trimming cost V 8 bases and J 2 bases; bases outside gene matches: 8. Germline CDR1 and CDR2: SGHRS and YFSETQ. The CDR3 consists of 14 residues. The DNA for the CDR3 is TGCGCCAGTACCTACAGGGGTCCCACAGATACGCAGTATTTT. The encoded protein is CASTYRGPTDTQYF.

The chain has TRBV2 and TRBJ2-1; 11 bases agree with TRBD2. V shed 6 bases and J 7 bases; nucleotides not matched to a gene: 17. Germline V gene lookup returns CDR1 SNHLY and CDR2 FYNNEI. This CDR3 contains 18 residues. The CDR3 DNA sequence: TGTGCCAGCAGGGATAGCGGGGGGGCCGATCAGAGTAGTAATGAGCAGTTCTTC. It yields the protein CASRDSGGADQSSNEQFF. Full variable domain (missing parts from reference TRBV2 and TRBJ2-1): EPEVTQTPSHQVTQMGQEVILRCVPISNHLYFYWYRQILGQKVEFLVSFYNNEISEKSEIFDDQFSVERPDGSNFTLKIRSTKLEDSAMYFCASRDSGGADQSSNEQFFGPGTRLTVL.

This chain connects TRBV5-1 to TRBJ2-6, with a possible D match to TRBD2 (5 bases). Trimming took 0 bases from V and 0 from J, leaving 7 bases between them. The CDR3 has 16 residues. CDR1 and CDR2 (germline): SGHRS, YFSETQ. CDR3 sequence (DNA): TGCGCCAGCAGCTTGGTGAGGGCCTCTGGGGCCAACGTCCTGACTTTC. This encodes CASSLVRASGANVLTF.

V usage is TRBV9 and J usage is TRBJ2-3; possible D gene TRBD2, 6 bases. Trimming took off 1 base at V and 4 bases at J, with 10 bases between the two ends. CDR1 and CDR2 from the germline V gene are SGDLS and YYNGEE. The length of the CDR3 is 14 residues. The CDR3 protein is CASSVTGGADTQYF. In nucleotides, the CDR3 is TGTGCCAGCAGCGTAACAGGAGGGGCAGATACGCAGTATTTT.

V and J are TRBV7-2 and TRBJ1-2; D unresolved. Germline CDR1 SGHTA, CDR2 FQGNSA. The CDR3 length is 13 residues. V was pared by 2 bases and J by 4 bases, with 8 bases between. CDR3 in amino acids: CASSLSISYGYTF. The CDR3 DNA sequence: TGTGCCAGCAGCTTAAGTATTAGCTATGGCTACACCTTC.

J is TRBJ1-1 and V is TRBV4-1, with D possibly being TRBD1 (6 bases). CDR3 length equals 15 residues. Deletions cut 0 bases from V and 6 bases from J, with 14 bases between. Per germline, CDR1 MGHRA and CDR2 YSYEKL. CDR3 sequence (DNA): TGCGCCAGCAGCCAAGAACCGACAGGAATCGCTGAAGCTTTCTTT. As protein: CASSQEPTGIAEAFF.

The chain recombines TRBV11-3 with TRBJ2-7; 10 bases line up with TRBD2. Per germline, CDR1 SGHNT and CDR2 YENEEA. The ends lost 2 bases at V and 13 bases at J; junction bases unmatched: 11. This CDR3 has 14 residues. This CDR3 is CASSLTGEGTSVYF. The CDR3 region has the DNA TGTGCCAGCAGCTTAACGGGTGAGGGGACTAGCGTTTACTTC.

The CDR3 nucleotides read TGTGCCAGCAGCCTGGGACAGGGAGGGTCACCCCTCCACTTT. Translated: CASSLGQGGSPLHF. J is TRBJ1-6 and V is TRBV3-1 (or the pseudogene TRBV3-2); 9 nucleotides align to TRBD1. The germline V gene encodes CDR1 LGHDT and CDR2 YNNKEL (reference sequence). This CDR3 contains 14 residues. The junction had 5 bases not matched to a gene; V was cut back by 4 bases and J by 10 bases.

The V call is TRBV4-1, the J call TRBJ2-5, with D perhaps TRBD2 (5 bases). Trimming left V 0 bases short and J 2 bases short, with 7 bases between. The CDR3 spans 14 residues. Germline-derived CDR1 and CDR2 are MGHRA and YSYEKL. The CDR3 DNA is TGCGCCAGCAGCCAAGAGGAGGATCAAGAGACCCAGTACTTC. Amino acids: CASSQEEDQETQYF.

This clone was counted only a few times. This sequence joins TRBV5-6 and TRBJ1-1; TRBD1 agrees at 8 bases. V shed 3 bases and J 8 bases; nucleotides not matched to a gene: 9. From germline, CDR1 is SGHDT and CDR2 YYEEEE. This CDR3 is 14 amino acids long. CDR3 amino acids: CASSSARRGREAFF. Written as DNA, the CDR3 is TGTGCCAGCAGCTCCGCACGCAGGGGGCGGGAAGCTTTCTTT.

The chain carries TRBV7-9 and TRBJ2-2; maybe TRBD2 (5 bases). This CDR3 comprises 13 residues. Germline CDR1 SEHNR, CDR2 FQNEAQ (reference sequence). V was pared by 4 bases and J by 5 bases, with 8 bases between. Written as DNA, the CDR3 is TGTGCCAGCAGCTCGAGCGGAACCGGGGAGCTGTTTTTT. This sequence encodes CASSSSGTGELFF.

V is TRBV27 and J is TRBJ2-7, with D maybe TRBD1 (7 bases). The CDR3 totals 13 residues. Germline loops: CDR1 MNHEY, CDR2 SMNVEV (reference sequence). The V and J ends lost 6 bases and 3 bases respectively, with 12 bases between them. CDR3 in DNA: TGTGCCAGCAGGTGGCAGGGGGGCTACGAGCAGTACTTC. Translation gives CASRWQGGYEQYF.

This clone was picked up one time. The chain couples TRBV7-2 to TRBJ2-5; D uncertain. The CDR3 runs to 12 residues. Germline CDR1 is SGHTA and CDR2 is FQGNSA. V lost 2 bases and J lost 3, with 4 bases in between. The CDR3 sequence is CASSLSKETQYF. CDR3 nucleotide sequence: TGTGCCAGCAGCTTATCCAAAGAGACCCAGTACTTC.

V is TRBV6-4 and J is TRBJ1-5; 10 nucleotides align to TRBD1. The CDR3 spans 17 residues. CDR1 is MRHNA, CDR2 SNTAGT, per germline. V trimming: 2 bases; J trimming: 0 bases; junction bases outside the gene matches: 4. CDR3 amino acids: CASSDPDRGLSNQPQHF. CDR3 DNA sequence: TGTGCCAGCAGTGACCCAGACAGGGGGCTTAGCAATCAGCCCCAGCATTTT.

This rearrangement joins TRBV20-1 to TRBJ2-1; D gene ambiguous. The germline V and J ends were trimmed by 4 bases and 4 bases, with 5 bases remaining between them. CDR1 is DFQATT, CDR2 SNEGSKA, per germline (reference sequence). The CDR3 totals 11 residues. The CDR3 region is CSATRYNEQFF. CDR3 bases: TGCAGTGCTACTAGATACAATGAGCAGTTCTTC.

The rearrangement joins TRBV6-2 or TRBV6-3 to TRBJ1-2, with 8 nucleotides matching TRBD1. Germline loops: CDR1 MNHEY, CDR2 SVGEGT. The V and J ends lost 0 bases and 5 bases, in that order; junction bases with no gene match: 2. This CDR3 comprises 14 residues. The CDR3 region is CASSYSRQGYGYTF. In nucleotides, the CDR3 is TGTGCCAGCAGTTACTCTAGACAGGGGTATGGCTACACCTTC.

This clone was seen only once. This sample includes further DNA sequences coding for the same CDR3. This chain uses TRBV5-1 with TRBJ1-2; no reliable D call. CDR3 length equals 13 residues. The V and J ends lost 0 bases and 2 bases respectively, with 5 bases between them. Germline-derived CDR1 and CDR2 are SGHRS and YFSETQ. The CDR3 sequence: CASSLGGNYGYTF. CDR3 nucleotides: TGCGCCAGCAGCTTGGGTGGCAACTATGGCTACACCTTC.

V usage is TRBV5-6 and J usage is TRBJ1-4; 10 bases fit TRBD1. This CDR3 is 15 amino acids long. V was clipped by 4 bases and J by 8 bases; unmatched bases: 8. Per germline, CDR1 SGHDT and CDR2 YYEEEE. This chain's CDR3 is CASSQIDRGREKLFF. The CDR3 DNA reads TGTGCCAGCAGCCAAATAGACAGGGGGCGAGAAAAACTGTTTTTT. The full variable domain, in which reference TRBV5-6 and TRBJ1-4 provide the parts outside the CDR3, is DAGVTQSPTHLIKTRGQQVTLRCSPKSGHDTVSWYQQALGQGPQFIFQYYEEEERQRGNFPDRFSGHQFPNYSSELNVNALLLGDSALYLCASSQIDRGREKLFFGSGTQLSVL.

This rearrangement joins TRBV19 to TRBJ1-6; 8 bases map to TRBD1. CDR1 is LNHDA and CDR2 is SQIVND in the germline V gene (reference sequence). Trimming cost V 3 bases and J 8 bases; bases outside gene matches: 6. CDR3 length: 15 amino acids. The DNA for the CDR3 is TGTGCCAGTAGTATTGGACAGGGTGGTTATTCACCCCTCCACTTT. Its protein product is CASSIGQGGYSPLHF.

This clone was counted a few times. The rearrangement joins TRBV6-5 to TRBJ1-2; no clear D. The CDR3 loop spans 13 amino acids. Germline CDR1 MNHEY, CDR2 SVGAGI. Deletions cut 8 bases from V and 4 bases from J, with 14 bases between. CDR3 loop: CASSGRFPYGYTF. The DNA of the CDR3 is TGTGCCAGCTCGGGAAGGTTCCCCTATGGCTACACCTTC.

The rearrangement joins TRBV7-2 to TRBJ2-7, with 7 bases lining up with TRBD1. V gave up 1 base and J gave up 4 bases; unmatched junction bases: 4. This CDR3 is built from 14 residues. In germline, CDR1 is SGHTA, CDR2 FQGNSA. The CDR3 DNA reads TGTGCCAGCAGCTTAGGAAGGACAGGATACGAGCAGTACTTC. It is translated as CASSLGRTGYEQYF.

The rearrangement links TRBV28 to TRBJ1-5, with D perhaps TRBD1 (6 bases). From germline, CDR1 is MDHEN and CDR2 SYDVKM. Trimming shortened V by 0 bases and J by 5 bases, and 17 bases separated the two germline ends. The CDR3 extends over 17 amino acids. In DNA form, the CDR3 reads TGTGCCAGCAGTTTATGGGGGTGGGGGGGCCCGTATCAGCCCCAGCATTTT. Translation gives CASSLWGWGGPYQPQHF.

Regarding this clone: Sequence at one end of the junction differs from germline and may be a read error. The J gene is TRBJ2-3, the V gene TRBV7-7; D is possibly TRBD1 (5 bases). The CDR3 loop spans 14 amino acids. Germline CDR1 SSHAT, CDR2 FNYEAQ (reference sequence). The chain's CDR3 is CASSSEGVQGTQYF. In DNA form, the CDR3 reads TGTGCTAGCAGCAGCGAAGGAGTCCAGGGTACGCAGTATTTT.

This chain links TRBV14 with TRBJ1-6; D uncertain. The germline CDR1 and CDR2 sequences are SGHDN and FVKESK. This CDR3 contains 17 residues. V was trimmed by 4 bases and J by 0 bases, leaving 13 bases between them. CDR3 protein: CASSPRKASSYNSPLHF. CDR3 DNA: TGTGCCAGCAGCCCGAGGAAAGCGAGCTCCTATAATTCACCCCTCCACTTT.

J is TRBJ2-7 and V is TRBV27, with D uncertain. The V end lost 1 base, the J end lost 4 bases, and 8 bases lay between the germline ends. The CDR3 has 13 amino acids. CDR1 MNHEY and CDR2 SMNVEV come from the germline V gene (reference sequence). CDR3 sequence (DNA): TGTGCCAGCAGTTTATACTCAAGATACGAGCAGTACTTC. It codes for CASSLYSRYEQYF.